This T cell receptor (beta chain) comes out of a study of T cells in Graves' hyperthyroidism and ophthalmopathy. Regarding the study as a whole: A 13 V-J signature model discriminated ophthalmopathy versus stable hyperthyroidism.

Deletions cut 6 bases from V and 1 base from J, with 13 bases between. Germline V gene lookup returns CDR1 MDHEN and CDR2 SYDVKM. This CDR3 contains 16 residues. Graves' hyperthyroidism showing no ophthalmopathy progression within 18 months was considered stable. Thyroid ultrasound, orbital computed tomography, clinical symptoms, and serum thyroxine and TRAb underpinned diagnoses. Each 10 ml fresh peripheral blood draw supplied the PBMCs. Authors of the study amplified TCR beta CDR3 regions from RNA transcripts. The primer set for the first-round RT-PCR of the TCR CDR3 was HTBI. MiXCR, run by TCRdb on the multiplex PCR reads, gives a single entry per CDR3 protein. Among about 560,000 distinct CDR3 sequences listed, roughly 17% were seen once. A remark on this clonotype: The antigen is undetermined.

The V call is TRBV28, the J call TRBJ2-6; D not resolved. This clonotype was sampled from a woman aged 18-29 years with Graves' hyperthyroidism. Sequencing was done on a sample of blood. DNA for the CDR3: TGTGCCAGCAGCTCCTTAGTCGGGTCTGGGGCCAACGTCCTGACTTTC. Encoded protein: CASSSLVGSGANVLTF.